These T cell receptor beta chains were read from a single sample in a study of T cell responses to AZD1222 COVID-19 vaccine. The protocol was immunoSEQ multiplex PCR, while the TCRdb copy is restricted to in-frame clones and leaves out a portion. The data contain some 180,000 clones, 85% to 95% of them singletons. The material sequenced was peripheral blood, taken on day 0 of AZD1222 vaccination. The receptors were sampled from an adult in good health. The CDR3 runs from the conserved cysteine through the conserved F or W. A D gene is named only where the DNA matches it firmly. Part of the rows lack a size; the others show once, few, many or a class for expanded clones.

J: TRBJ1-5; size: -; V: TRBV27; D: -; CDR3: CASSPGLGVDQPQHF; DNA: TGTGCCAGCAGCCCCGGGTTGGGGGTCGATCAGCCCCAGCATTTT
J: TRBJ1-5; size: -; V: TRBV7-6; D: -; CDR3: CASSLVGGDQPQHF; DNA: TGTGCCAGCAGCTTAGTAGGCGGGGATCAGCCCCAGCATTTT
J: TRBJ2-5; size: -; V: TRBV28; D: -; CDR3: CASSPTGLGQYF; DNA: TGTGCCAGCAGTCCCACAGGGTTGGGTCAGTACTTC
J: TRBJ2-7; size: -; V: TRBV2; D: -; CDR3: CANGGFNEQYF; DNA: TGTGCCAACGGGGGTTTCAACGAGCAGTACTTC
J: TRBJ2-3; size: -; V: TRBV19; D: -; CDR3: CASRASAGRGTDTQYF; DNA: TGTGCCTCTAGGGCGAGCGCAGGGCGAGGCACAGATACGCAGTATTTT
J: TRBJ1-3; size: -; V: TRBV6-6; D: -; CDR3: CASSYTDQGNTIYF; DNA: TGTGCCAGCAGTTACACCGACCAAGGAAACACCATATATTTT
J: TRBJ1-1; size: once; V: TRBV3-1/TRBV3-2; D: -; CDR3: CASSQARNTEAFF; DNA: TGTGCCAGCAGCCAAGCTAGGAACACTGAAGCTTTCTTT
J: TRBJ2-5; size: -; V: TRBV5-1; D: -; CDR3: CASSPRPGQEETQYF; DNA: TGCGCCAGCAGCCCAAGGCCAGGGCAGGAAGAGACCCAGTACTTC
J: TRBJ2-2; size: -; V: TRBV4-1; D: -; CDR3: CASSQDLDRHTGELFF; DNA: TGCGCCAGCAGCCAAGATCTTGACAGACACACCGGGGAGCTGTTTTTT
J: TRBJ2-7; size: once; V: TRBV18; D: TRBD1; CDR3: CASSTGQTYEQYF; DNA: TGTGCCAGCTCAACGGGACAGACCTACGAGCAGTACTTC
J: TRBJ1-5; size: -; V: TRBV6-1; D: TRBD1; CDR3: CASSGTGSRSNQPQHF; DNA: TGTGCCAGCAGTGGGACAGGGTCAAGGAGCAATCAGCCCCAGCATTTT
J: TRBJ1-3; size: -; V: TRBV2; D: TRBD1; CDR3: CASSGTGSGNTIYF; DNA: TGTGCCAGCAGCGGGACAGGTTCTGGAAACACCATATATTTT
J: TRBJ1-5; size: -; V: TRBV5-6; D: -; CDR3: CASSFFSRTYSNQPQHF; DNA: TGTGCCAGCAGCTTCTTTTCCAGAACCTATAGCAATCAGCCCCAGCATTTT
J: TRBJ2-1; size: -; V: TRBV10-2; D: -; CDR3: CASSSRPGEQFF; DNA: TGCGCCAGCAGTAGCCGCCCCGGTGAGCAGTTCTTC
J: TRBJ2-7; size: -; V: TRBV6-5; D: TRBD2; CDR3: CASRPTSGGYEQYF; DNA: TGTGCCAGCAGGCCGACTAGCGGGGGGTACGAGCAGTACTTC
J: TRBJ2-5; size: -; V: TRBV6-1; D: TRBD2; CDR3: CASSEGLAGRETQYF; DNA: TGTGCCAGCAGTGAAGGACTAGCGGGGCGAGAGACCCAGTACTTC
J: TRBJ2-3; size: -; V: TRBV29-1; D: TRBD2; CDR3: CSVGLAGTDTQYF; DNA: TGCAGCGTCGGACTAGCGGGGACAGATACGCAGTATTTT
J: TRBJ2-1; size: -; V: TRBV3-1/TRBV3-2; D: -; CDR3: CASSQGQRDSEQFF; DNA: TGTGCCAGCAGCCAGGGACAACGGGACTCGGAGCAGTTCTTC
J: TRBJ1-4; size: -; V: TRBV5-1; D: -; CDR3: CASSRGELGEKLFF; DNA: TGCGCCAGCAGCCGAGGCGAACTCGGGGAAAAACTGTTTTTT
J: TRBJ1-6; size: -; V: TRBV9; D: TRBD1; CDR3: CASSDRRGQGSPLHF; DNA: TGTGCCAGCAGCGACCGAAGGGGGCAGGGTTCACCCCTCCACTTT
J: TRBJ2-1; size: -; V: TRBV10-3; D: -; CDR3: CAISESRGASNEQFF; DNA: TGTGCCATCAGTGAGTCGAGGGGCGCGAGCAATGAGCAGTTCTTC
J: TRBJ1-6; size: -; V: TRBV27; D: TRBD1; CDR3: CASSLDRGGSPLHF; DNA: TGTGCCAGCAGTTTGGACAGGGGCGGTTCACCCCTCCACTTT
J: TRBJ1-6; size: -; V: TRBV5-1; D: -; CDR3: CASSFQDSEGSPLHF; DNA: TGCGCCAGCAGCTTCCAGGACAGTGAGGGATCACCCCTCCACTTT
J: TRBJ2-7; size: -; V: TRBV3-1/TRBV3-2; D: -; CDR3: CASSQSGGEQYF; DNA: TGTGCCAGCAGCCAATCAGGGGGGGAGCAGTACTTC
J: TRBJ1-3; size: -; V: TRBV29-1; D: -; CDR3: CSALGPGNTIYF; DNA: TGCAGCGCCTTAGGCCCTGGAAACACCATATATTTT
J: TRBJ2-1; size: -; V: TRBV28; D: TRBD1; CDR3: CASSLRARQGGYNEQFF; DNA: TGTGCCAGCAGTTTAAGGGCTAGACAGGGCGGATACAATGAGCAGTTCTTC
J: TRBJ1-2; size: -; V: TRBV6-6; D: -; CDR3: CASSPTLNYGYTF; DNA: TGTGCCAGCAGCCCGACTCTGAACTATGGCTACACCTTC
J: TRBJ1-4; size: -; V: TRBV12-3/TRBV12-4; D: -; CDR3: CASSRTGDEKLFF; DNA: TGTGCCAGCAGTCGTACAGGAGATGAAAAACTGTTTTTT
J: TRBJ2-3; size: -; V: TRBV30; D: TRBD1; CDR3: CAWDIQGQPRTDTQYF; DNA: TGTGCCTGGGATATTCAGGGACAGCCTCGGACAGATACGCAGTATTTT
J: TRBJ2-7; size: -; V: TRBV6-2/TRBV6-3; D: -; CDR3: CASSWHNPYEQYF; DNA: TGTGCCAGCAGTTGGCACAACCCCTACGAGCAGTACTTC
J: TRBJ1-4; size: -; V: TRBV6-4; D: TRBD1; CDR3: CASSPGTAGNEKLFF; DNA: TGTGCCAGCAGCCCGGGGACAGCGGGAAATGAAAAACTGTTTTTT
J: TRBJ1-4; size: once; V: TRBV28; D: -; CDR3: CASSLGQGNLLGYEKLFF; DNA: TGTGCCAGCAGTTTAGGGCAGGGGAACCTCTTAGGGTATGAAAAACTGTTTTTT
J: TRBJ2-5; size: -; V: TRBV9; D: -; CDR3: CASSERGSKWTQYF; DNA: TGTGCCAGCAGCGAGAGGGGGAGCAAGTGGACCCAGTACTTC
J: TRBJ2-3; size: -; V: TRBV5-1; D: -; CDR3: CASTWGEGTDTQYF; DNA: TGCGCCAGCACGTGGGGTGAGGGCACAGATACGCAGTATTTT
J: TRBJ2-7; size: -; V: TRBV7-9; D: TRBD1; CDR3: CASSLAGQGVTYF; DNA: TGTGCCAGCAGCTTAGCTGGACAGGGGGTGACGTACTTC
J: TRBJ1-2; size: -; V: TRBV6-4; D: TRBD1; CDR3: CASSDGTGGGYTF; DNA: TGTGCCAGCAGTGACGGGACAGGGGGTGGCTACACCTTC
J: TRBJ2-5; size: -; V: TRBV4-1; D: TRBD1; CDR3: CASSQRTGAGEETQYF; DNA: TGCGCCAGCAGCCAACGGACAGGGGCCGGAGAGGAGACCCAGTACTTC
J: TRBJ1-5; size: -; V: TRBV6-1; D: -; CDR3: CASSERGLGQPQHF; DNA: TGTGCCAGCAGTGAGAGGGGTTTAGGTCAGCCCCAGCATTTT
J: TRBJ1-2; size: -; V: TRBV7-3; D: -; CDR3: CASSSGFGYTF; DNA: TGTGCCAGCAGCTCAGGGTTTGGCTACACCTTC
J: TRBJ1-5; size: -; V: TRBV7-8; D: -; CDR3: CASSLQGRDQPQHF; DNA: TGTGCCAGCAGCTTACAAGGGAGGGATCAGCCCCAGCATTTT
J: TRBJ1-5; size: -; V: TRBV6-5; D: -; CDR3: CASSYSGQGDQPQHF; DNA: TGTGCCAGCAGTTACTCGGGGCAGGGAGACCAGCCCCAGCATTTT
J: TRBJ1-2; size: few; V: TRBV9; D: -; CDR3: CASSVGQGYGYTF; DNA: TGTGCCAGCAGCGTAGGGCAGGGCTATGGCTACACCTTC